This T cell receptor (beta chain) emerged from a study of T cells after yellow fever vaccination. Using its own MiXCR run on the 5' RACE reads, TCRdb lists one record per CDR3 protein. The sample holds 250,000 or so distinct CDR3 sequences, less than 8.5% seen once. This material consisted of CD4+ T cells sorted from PBMCs, taken 15 days after the yellow fever booster vaccination. This clonotype originated in a man aged 30-40 years who received the YFV17D yellow fever vaccine.

Written as DNA, the CDR3 is TGCAGTGCTAGAAACAGGTTAAACATTCAGTACTTC. Amino acid sequence: CSARNRLNIQYF. The V gene is TRBV20-1, the J gene TRBJ2-4; a weak D match, TRBD1 (5 bases). The V gene lost 2 bases and the J gene lost 6 bases, with 8 bases spanning the gap. This CDR3 is built from 12 residues. Germline CDR1 is DFQATT and CDR2 is SNEGSKA (reference sequence).